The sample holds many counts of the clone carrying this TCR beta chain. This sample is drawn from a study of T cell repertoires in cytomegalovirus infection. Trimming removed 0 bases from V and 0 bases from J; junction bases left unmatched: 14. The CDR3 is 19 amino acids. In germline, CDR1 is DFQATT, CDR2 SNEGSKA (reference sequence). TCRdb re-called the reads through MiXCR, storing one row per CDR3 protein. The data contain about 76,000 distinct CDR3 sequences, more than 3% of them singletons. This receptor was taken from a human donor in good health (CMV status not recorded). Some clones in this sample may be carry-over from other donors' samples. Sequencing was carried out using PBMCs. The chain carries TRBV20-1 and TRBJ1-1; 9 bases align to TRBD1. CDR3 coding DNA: TGCAGTGCTAGAGATAGGCTACTCCGGGACAGGGCCCTGAACACTGAAGCTTTCTTT. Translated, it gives CSARDRLLRDRALNTEAFF.